The 25 T cell receptor beta chains below come from one sample, sequenced in a study of early stage breast cancer tumors. This table comes from immunoSEQ multiplex PCR, and its TCRdb copy is limited to in-frame clones, with some not included. The table has some 72,000 clones, 79% seen once; the top ten hold 3.5%. The sample taken for sequencing was blood. The source of these receptors is a person between 55 and 70 years old with breast cancer.

This rearrangement joins TRBV2 to TRBJ2-3; 8 bases match TRBD2. The CDR3 contains 15 residues. Trimming at V came to 4 bases and at J to 2 bases, leaving 5 bases not matched to a gene. Looked up from germline, CDR1 is SNHLY and CDR2 is FYNNEI. The CDR3 reads CASSATSGPTDTQYF. The CDR3 nucleotides read TGTGCCAGCAGTGCAACTAGCGGACCCACAGATACGCAGTATTTT.

The gene calls are TRBV28 and TRBJ2-4, with D unresolved. CDR1 and CDR2 (germline): MDHEN, SYDVKM. The CDR3 is 13 residues long. With 5 bases removed from V and 5 bases from J, the gap between germline ends came to 10 bases. This chain's CDR3 is CASSPHDQNIQYF. Here the CDR3 DNA reads TGTGCCAGCAGTCCCCATGATCAAAACATTCAGTACTTC.

The chain couples TRBV30 to TRBJ1-5; a possible D gene is TRBD1 (6 bases). Trimming took off 0 bases at V and 7 bases at J, with 10 bases between the two ends. The V gene's germline CDR1 is GTSNPN and CDR2 SVGIG (reference sequence). This CDR3 is built from 13 residues. The CDR3 bases are TGTGCCTGGAGTGTAAAGGGGGAGCAGCCCCAGCATTTT. Translation: CAWSVKGEQPQHF.

The chain combines TRBV5-1 with TRBJ2-3; weak D call: TRBD1 (6 bases). V gave up 5 bases and J gave up 2 bases, with 18 bases separating them. This CDR3 has 16 amino acids. The germline CDR1 and CDR2 sequences are SGHRS and YFSETQ. CDR3 DNA sequence: TGCGCCAGCAGTTTCTCGGCCGGGACACCCACAGATACGCAGTATTTT. It codes for CASSFSAGTPTDTQYF.

The J gene is TRBJ2-7, the V gene TRBV5-1; the match to TRBD2 covers 8 bases. The CDR3 is 15 residues long. V was pared by 3 bases and J by 3 bases, with 8 bases of the junction left unmatched. CDR1 is SGHRS, CDR2 YFSETQ, per germline. The CDR3 sequence is CASSSSPGGNYEQYF. In DNA, the CDR3 is TGCGCCAGCAGCTCATCCCCGGGGGGGAACTACGAGCAGTACTTC.

The genes are TRBV5-1 and TRBJ2-1, with a weak D call TRBD2 (5 bases). The V and J ends lost 2 bases and 5 bases respectively, with 8 bases between them. The CDR3 totals 13 residues. Germline CDR1 is SGHRS and CDR2 is YFSETQ. CDR3 sequence: CASSFSGDNEQFF. The CDR3 region has the DNA TGCGCCAGCAGCTTCAGCGGAGACAATGAGCAGTTCTTC.

The chain recombines TRBV4-2 with TRBJ2-1; D is undetermined. Trimming removed 0 bases at V and 12 bases at J, with 12 bases between. Germline CDR1 reads LGHNA; CDR2 reads YNFKEQ. The CDR3 is 13 amino acids. The CDR3 sequence is CASSQDLQVGQFF. DNA of the CDR3: TGTGCCAGCAGCCAAGATCTCCAAGTGGGGCAGTTCTTC.

This sequence joins TRBV27 and TRBJ2-7; TRBD2 agrees at 7 bases. J lost 4 bases, V lost 3 bases, and 9 bases had no gene match. Germline-derived CDR1 and CDR2 are MNHEY and SMNVEV (reference sequence). The CDR3 has 15 residues. CDR3 DNA sequence: TGTGCCAGCAGTTTTTTTGGGGGGAGGGATTACGAGCAGTACTTC. This encodes CASSFFGGRDYEQYF.

This chain connects TRBV6-5 to TRBJ2-5; 8 positions match TRBD1. The germline V gene has CDR1 MNHEY and CDR2 SVGAGI. The trim removed 6 bases at V and 4 bases at J, leaving 7 bases unmatched. The CDR3 totals 14 residues. The CDR3 bases are TGTGCCAGCAGGAGATCAGGGGGCTTAGAGACCCAGTACTTC. The encoded protein is CASRRSGGLETQYF.

The chain joins TRBV6-5 to TRBJ1-6; the match to TRBD1 covers 8 bases. This CDR3 comprises 15 residues. CDR1 is MNHEY, CDR2 SVGAGI, per germline. V lost 7 bases and J lost 8; bases outside the gene matches: 10. CDR3 bases: TGTGCCAGCAACCGGGACAGGCCAAGGCATTCACCCCTCCACTTT. Its protein is CASNRDRPRHSPLHF.

This clone has just one count. The rearrangement links TRBV5-5 to TRBJ2-1; 7 bases line up with TRBD2. The germline gives CDR1 SGHKS, CDR2 YYEKEE (reference sequence). After removal of 3 bases from V and 6 bases from J, the junction contained 9 bases not matched to a gene. This CDR3 region has 15 residues. For the CDR3, the DNA is TGTGCCAGCAGCTGGGGGGAGGGGATAGGCAATGAGCAGTTCTTC. Its protein product is CASSWGEGIGNEQFF.

The genes are TRBV7-8 and TRBJ2-1; 7 bases are a match to TRBD1. The V segment lost 5 bases and the J segment 0 bases; nucleotides outside the gene matches: 10. The germline CDR1 and CDR2 sequences are SGHVS and FQNEAQ. This CDR3 comprises 17 residues. The CDR3 region is CASSPTLGTASYNEQFF. The DNA for the CDR3 is TGTGCCAGCAGCCCGACCTTGGGGACAGCCTCCTACAATGAGCAGTTCTTC.

The chain combines TRBV19 with TRBJ2-1; 11 bases are shared with TRBD2. Per germline, CDR1 LNHDA and CDR2 SQIVND (reference sequence). CDR3 length: 20 amino acids. Trimming removed 5 bases from V and 0 bases from J; junction bases left unmatched: 15. CDR3 coding DNA: TGTGCCAGTAGTTCCCCCTCTGGGACTAGCGGTTTGAGCTCCTACAATGAGCAGTTCTTC. Translated, it gives CASSSPSGTSGLSSYNEQFF.

This rearrangement joins TRBV5-1 to TRBJ2-7; TRBD1 agrees at 7 bases. Trimming took 5 bases from V and 2 from J; bases not matched to a gene: 7. The CDR3 has 14 residues. Germline-derived CDR1 and CDR2 are SGHRS and YFSETQ. Written as DNA, the CDR3 is TGCGCCAGCAGACCCACCGGGACAGCCTACGAGCAGTACTTC. Encoded protein: CASRPTGTAYEQYF.

This rearrangement joins TRBV9 to TRBJ1-2, with 8 bases matching TRBD1. J was trimmed by 8 bases and V by 0 bases; bases with no gene match: 6. The CDR3 length is 14 residues. Germline CDR1 is SGDLS and CDR2 is YYNGEE. CDR3 residues: CASSVDTGGRGYTF. CDR3 sequence (DNA): TGTGCCAGCAGCGTAGATACAGGGGGGCGAGGCTACACCTTC.

CDR3: CASRPTRVGYETQYF. The DNA of the CDR3 is TGTGCCAGCAGACCTACTAGGGTGGGTTATGAGACCCAGTACTTC. The chain couples TRBV6-5 to TRBJ2-5; possibly TRBD2 for D (5 bases). CDR1 is MNHEY, CDR2 SVGAGI, per germline. The V and J ends lost 6 bases and 5 bases respectively, with 19 bases between them. CDR3 length: 15 residues.

The V call is TRBV28, the J call TRBJ1-4; 8 bases are shared with TRBD1. The germline CDR1 and CDR2 sequences are MDHEN and SYDVKM. This CDR3 has 16 residues. Losses at the gene ends were 8 bases for V and 0 bases for J; bases not matched to a gene: 8. In nucleotides, the CDR3 is TGTGCCAGCTCGACAGGGGACGTGGCAACTAATGAAAAACTGTTTTTT. Translation gives CASSTGDVATNEKLFF.

V and J are TRBV9 and TRBJ1-1; no clear D gene. Trimming shortened V by 2 bases and J by 4 bases, and 9 bases separated the two germline ends. CDR3 length: 13 amino acids. Germline CDR1 reads SGDLS; CDR2 reads YYNGEE. The CDR3 loop reads CASSVGDGTEAFF. DNA of the CDR3: TGTGCCAGCAGCGTGGGAGACGGCACTGAAGCTTTCTTT.

This chain links TRBV5-4 with TRBJ2-5; D ambiguous. CDR3 length equals 12 residues. Germline V gene lookup returns CDR1 SGHNT and CDR2 YYREEE (reference sequence). Trimming took 3 bases from V and 2 from J, leaving 5 bases between them. The CDR3 loop is CASSWDQETQYF. The CDR3 nucleotides read TGTGCCAGCAGCTGGGATCAAGAGACCCAGTACTTC.

This chain links TRBV11-1 with TRBJ2-3; 9 bases align to TRBD2. From germline, CDR1 is SGHAT and CDR2 FQDESV (reference sequence). V shed 1 base, J shed 9 bases, and the junction held 8 bases outside the gene matches. This CDR3 comprises 15 residues. CDR3 sequence (DNA): TGTGCCAGCAGCTTAGATCTAGCGGGGCGACAGACGCAGTATTTT. This encodes CASSLDLAGRQTQYF.

This chain joins TRBV4-2 and TRBJ2-3; TRBD2 is a possible D gene (6 bases). This CDR3 contains 17 residues. Germline V CDR1 and CDR2: LGHNA, YNFKEQ. Trimming removed 0 bases at V and 0 bases at J, with 13 bases between. The CDR3 DNA reads TGTGCCAGCAGCCAAGAACAAAGCGGGTCTAGCACAGATACGCAGTATTTT. It codes for CASSQEQSGSSTDTQYF.

The chain uses TRBV27 and TRBJ1-3; D unresolved. This CDR3 spans 13 amino acids. Per the germline V gene, CDR1 is MNHEY and CDR2 is SMNVEV (reference sequence). Trimming took 8 bases from V and 0 from J, leaving 8 bases between them. The CDR3 protein is CASGLSSGNTIYF. The CDR3 bases are TGTGCCAGCGGACTGTCCTCTGGAAACACCATATATTTT.

The rearrangement uses TRBV6-5 and TRBJ2-7, with D unclear. Germline CDR1 reads MNHEY; CDR2 reads SVGAGI. V shed 4 bases and J shed 1 base, with 11 bases lying between them. This CDR3 region has 14 residues. The CDR3 DNA follows: TGTGCCAGCAGTTCCTTGGACGGTTCCTACGAGCAGTACTTC. This sequence encodes CASSSLDGSYEQYF.

The sample holds one count of this clone. The V and J genes are TRBV10-3 and TRBJ2-7; no clear D gene. Trimming took off 0 bases at V and 1 base at J, with 7 bases between the two ends. This CDR3 has 14 residues. CDR1 and CDR2 from the germline V gene are ENHRY and SYGVKD. The CDR3 DNA reads as TGTGCCATCAGTGAGTCGATAAGGTCCTACGAGCAGTACTTC. It specifies CAISESIRSYEQYF.

Only one count was recorded for this clone. CDR3 coding DNA: TGTGCCAGCAGCTTGGTGCGGATCTCTGGAAACACCATATATTTT. This sequence encodes CASSLVRISGNTIYF. V is TRBV5-4 and J is TRBJ1-3, with unresolved D. This CDR3 region has 15 residues. V dropped 0 bases and J dropped 0 bases, with 7 bases sitting between them. Germline V gene sequence: CDR1 SGHNT, CDR2 YYREEE (reference sequence).